Shown below are 32 T cell receptor beta chains from a single sample sequenced in a study of CD8+CD57+ T cells in acquired aplastic anemia. CDR3 and TCR beta VDJ profiling relied on genomic DNA as the template. From the reads, TCRdb called clonotypes with MiXCR, one entry per CDR3 protein. The sample lists 160,000 or so distinct CDR3 sequences; 40% to 55% were seen once. Patients chosen for sequencing had shown CD8+CD57+ cell expansion by flow cytometry. Sequencing was performed on sorted CD4+, CD8+, or CD8+CD57+ T cells (not recorded which) from PBMCs. Receptor source: a human donor with aplastic anemia.

This clonotype appeared many times. The chain is built from TRBV6-1 and TRBJ2-3; 9 nucleotides line up with TRBD1. There are 15 residues in the CDR3. From germline, CDR1 is MNHNS and CDR2 SASEGT. V gave up 7 bases and J gave up 2 bases; unmatched junction bases: 7. This CDR3 is CASTLQGADTDTQYF. In DNA, the CDR3 is TGTGCCAGCACCCTACAGGGGGCTGACACAGATACGCAGTATTTT.

This clonotype was picked up many times. CDR3 DNA sequence: TGTGCCAGCAGTGTTAGCGGGACTACCTACAATGAGCAGTTCTTC. This encodes CASSVSGTTYNEQFF. The rearrangement joins TRBV9 to TRBJ2-1; 8 nucleotides align to TRBD2. The ends lost 5 bases at V and 2 bases at J; junction bases unmatched: 6. The germline V gene encodes CDR1 SGDLS and CDR2 YYNGEE. The CDR3 is made up of 15 amino acids.

This clonotype occurred many times. The V gene is TRBV2, the J gene TRBJ1-6; D gene unclear. The CDR3 is 14 amino acids. Trimming removed 3 bases at V and 7 bases at J, with 10 bases between. The V gene's germline CDR1 is SNHLY and CDR2 FYNNEI. The CDR3 DNA reads as TGTGCCAGCAGTGATAGATTGGGAAATTCACCCCTCCACTTT. As protein: CASSDRLGNSPLHF.

The chain links TRBV10-3 to TRBJ2-7, with TRBD2 matching 8 bases. V lost 8 bases to trimming and J lost 0 bases; unmatched junction nucleotides: 0. CDR3 length equals 12 residues. Germline assignment: CDR1 ENHRY and CDR2 SYGVKD. This chain's CDR3 is CAIRGGSYEQYF. DNA of the CDR3: TGTGCCATCCGGGGGGGCTCCTACGAGCAGTACTTC.

In this sample, this clonotype turned up many times. This chain connects TRBV6-2 or TRBV6-3 to TRBJ2-5, with 9 bases aligning to TRBD1. Germline V gene sequence: CDR1 MNHEY, CDR2 SVGEGT. The V gene end was trimmed by 4 bases and the J gene end by 4 bases; junction bases not matched to a gene: 7. This CDR3 region has 15 residues. The CDR3 DNA sequence: TGTGCCAGCAGTTTCGGGACAGGGAAACTAGAGACCCAGTACTTC. Translation gives CASSFGTGKLETQYF.

In this sample, this clonotype turned up many times. CDR3 amino acids: CASSILGLAGDNEQFF. In DNA form, the CDR3 reads TGTGCCAGTAGTATCCTAGGGCTAGCGGGAGACAATGAGCAGTTCTTC. The chain carries TRBV19 and TRBJ2-1, with 10 bases fitting TRBD2. The CDR3 is 16 residues long. V lost 3 bases and J lost 5; bases outside the gene matches: 7. Germline V lookup: CDR1 LNHDA, CDR2 SQIVND (reference sequence).

Comments on this clonotype: This may come from a read error, since a much larger clone is one base off. The V gene is TRBV20-1, the J gene TRBJ1-4; possibly TRBD1 for D (5 bases). The germline CDR1 and CDR2 sequences are DFQATT and SNEGSKA (reference sequence). The CDR3 loop spans 14 amino acids. Here the CDR3 DNA reads TGCAGTGCTAGAGATCGTGCAGGGAATGAAGAACTGTTTTTT. This gives the protein CSARDRAGNEELFF.

The sample holds a few counts of this clonotype. V usage is TRBV13 and J usage is TRBJ2-1; the match to TRBD2 covers 9 bases. The CDR3 sequence is 15 residues long. V shed 7 bases and J 3 bases; nucleotides not matched to a gene: 7. The V gene's germline CDR1 is PRHDT and CDR2 FYEKMQ (reference sequence). CDR3 loop: CASTWAGGNYNEQFF. DNA for the CDR3: TGTGCCAGCACCTGGGCGGGAGGGAACTACAATGAGCAGTTCTTC.

About this clonotype itself: Because the CDR3 is missing its conserved closing phenylalanine or tryptophan, this is likely a read error. The rearrangement links TRBV7-2 to TRBJ2-7, with 7 bases lining up with TRBD1. The CDR3 runs 15 residues. Germline assignment: CDR1 SGHTA and CDR2 FQGNSA. With V trimmed by 6 bases and J by 3 bases, 11 bases remained unmatched. The chain's CDR3 is CASRRMDRWYYEQYL. The CDR3, as DNA: TGTGCCAGCAGAAGGATGGACAGGTGGTACTACGAGCAGTACCTC.

The chain is built from TRBV7-9 and TRBJ2-5; TRBD1 matches 9 bases. The V and J ends lost 4 bases and 4 bases, in that order; junction bases with no gene match: 7. Germline CDR1 is SEHNR and CDR2 is FQNEAQ (reference sequence). The CDR3 spans 15 residues. The CDR3 loop reads CASSSRTGAGETQYF. The CDR3 DNA reads as TGTGCCAGCAGCTCGAGGACAGGGGCGGGAGAGACCCAGTACTTC.

The chain has TRBV19 and TRBJ2-7; D perhaps matches TRBD1 (6 bases). CDR3 length: 16 residues. V dropped 5 bases and J dropped 2 bases, with 19 bases sitting between them. Germline lookup yields CDR1 LNHDA and CDR2 SQIVND (reference sequence). CDR3 protein: CASSPRTASRAYEQYF. The CDR3 bases are TGTGCCAGTAGTCCGAGGACAGCCTCTCGAGCCTACGAGCAGTACTTC.

The CDR3 sequence: CASRRAREEKLFF. The CDR3 nucleotides are TGTGCCAGTAGGAGGGCCAGGGAGGAAAAACTGTTTTTT. V gene TRBV19 combines with J gene TRBJ1-4, with D tentatively TRBD1 (5 bases). The CDR3 extends over 13 amino acids. V was clipped by 6 bases and J by 8 bases, with 13 bases between them. Germline V CDR1 and CDR2: LNHDA, SQIVND (reference sequence).

This clonotype showed up many times. The chain couples TRBV11-2 to TRBJ1-4; D not certain. Germline CDR1 is SGHAT and CDR2 is FQNNGV. V dropped 5 bases and J dropped 16 bases, with 17 bases sitting between them. The CDR3 length is 12 residues. The CDR3 protein is CASSPLSGGPFF. DNA of the CDR3: TGTGCCAGCAGCCCACTCTCCGGTGGGCCGTTTTTT.

This clonotype was seen a handful of times. A much larger clone differs from this one at a single base, so this may be a read error. The genes are TRBV12-3 or TRBV12-4 and TRBJ1-2; D gene ambiguous. The V end was cut by 5 bases, the J end by 1 base, with 8 bases between. The CDR3 extends over 13 amino acids. The CDR3 loop is CASSSTDNYGYTF. For the CDR3, the DNA is TGTGCCAGCAGTAGTACCGATAACTATGGCTACACCTTC.

This clonotype was seen more than once but under ten times. This chain joins TRBV20-1 and TRBJ1-2, with a possible D match to TRBD1 (5 bases). This CDR3 has 14 residues. Germline V gene sequence: CDR1 DFQATT, CDR2 SNEGSKA (reference sequence). Trimming pared 4 bases from V and 2 bases from J, leaving 14 bases between. The CDR3 loop reads CSANPGTVNYGYTF. The CDR3 region has the DNA TGCAGTGCTAATCCCGGGACCGTCAACTATGGCTACACCTTC.

For this clonotype: Lacking the conserved final phenylalanine or tryptophan, this CDR3 likely reflects a read error. Because the CDR3's place on the DNA is in doubt, the DNA is left out and the CDR3 is given as listed by TCRdb. The rearrangement links TRBV19 to TRBJ1-2; the table calls TRBD1, which could not be checked here. Germline CDR1 reads LNHDA; CDR2 reads SQIVND (reference sequence). The CDR3 has 8 residues if both end residues are counted. CDR3 amino acids: CATKGEPS.

This clonotype was detected many times. V and J are TRBV19 and TRBJ2-3; D possibly corresponds to TRBD1 (6 bases). The germline V and J ends were trimmed by 5 bases and 2 bases, with 23 bases remaining between them. Germline V gives CDR1 LNHDA, CDR2 SQIVND (reference sequence). The CDR3 covers 18 residues. CDR3 coding DNA: TGTGCCAGTAGTCCCCCTCAACAGGGCCCATTAAACACAGATACGCAGTATTTT. It codes for CASSPPQQGPLNTDTQYF.

This clonotype was counted at least ten times. The V and J genes are TRBV6-2 or TRBV6-3 and TRBJ1-5, with no clear D. The CDR3 loop spans 14 amino acids. Germline loops: CDR1 MNHEY, CDR2 SVGEGT. Trimming took off 4 bases at V and 4 bases at J, with 11 bases between the two ends. The CDR3 sequence is CASSFDTANQPQHF. CDR3 bases: TGTGCCAGCAGTTTCGACACCGCTAATCAGCCCCAGCATTTT.

This chain uses TRBV10-3 with TRBJ1-1; no clear D. CDR3 size: 13 residues. The V gene lost 6 bases and the J gene lost 0 bases, with 8 bases spanning the gap. In germline, CDR1 is ENHRY, CDR2 SYGVKD. CDR3 bases: TGTGCCATCAGATCGGCCGTGAACACTGAAGCTTTCTTT. This translates into CAIRSAVNTEAFF.

V gene TRBV20-1 combines with J gene TRBJ1-2; 7 nucleotides agree with TRBD1. This CDR3 has 12 residues. Germline values: CDR1 DFQATT, CDR2 SNEGSKA (reference sequence). The trim removed 3 bases at V and 6 bases at J, leaving 4 bases unmatched. The CDR3 DNA is TGCAGTGCTAGGGGACAGTCCCATGGCTACACCTTC. Protein product: CSARGQSHGYTF.

This clonotype appeared many times. The CDR3 DNA sequence: TGTGCCAGCAGCCAAGAGAAAGGGGACAGGTATGGCTACACCTTC. Translated: CASSQEKGDRYGYTF. V gene TRBV4-2 combines with J gene TRBJ1-2; 8 bases fit TRBD1. CDR1 and CDR2 from the germline V gene are LGHNA and YNFKEQ. The CDR3 is made up of 15 amino acids. With 0 bases clipped from V and 5 bases from J, the junction kept 5 bases outside the gene matches.

This clonotype came up many times. V gene TRBV7-2 combines with J gene TRBJ1-3; D is unresolved. Trimming shortened V by 4 bases and J by 6 bases, and 4 bases separated the two germline ends. The germline V gene has CDR1 SGHTA and CDR2 FQGNSA. The CDR3 totals 11 residues. The CDR3 nucleotides are TGTGCCAGCAGCTCGAAAAACACCATATATTTT. It specifies CASSSKNTIYF.

This clonotype has only one observation. The V and J genes are TRBV7-2 and TRBJ2-5, with TRBD2 identical over 12 bases. The germline gives CDR1 SGHTA, CDR2 FQGNSA. The CDR3 has 16 residues. Trimming at V came to 5 bases and at J to 5 bases, leaving 9 bases not matched to a gene. CDR3 sequence (DNA): TGTGCCAGCAGCGTTTCTAGCGGGGGGGCCTCGGAGACCCAGTACTTC. It is translated as CASSVSSGGASETQYF.

This rearrangement joins TRBV19 to TRBJ1-1; D possibly corresponds to TRBD1 (6 bases). The germline V gene encodes CDR1 LNHDA and CDR2 SQIVND (reference sequence). Trimming removed 6 bases from V and 4 bases from J, with 15 bases in between. The CDR3 covers 14 residues. The DNA for the CDR3 is TGTGCCAGTAGAGAGAGGGGGGCTAGCACTGAAGCTTTCTTT. Residues: CASRERGASTEAFF.

This chain joins TRBV7-8 and TRBJ2-7; TRBD1 agrees at 8 bases. Germline V gene lookup returns CDR1 SGHVS and CDR2 FQNEAQ. This CDR3 is 14 amino acids long. With V trimmed by 4 bases and J by 6 bases, 8 bases remained unmatched. The CDR3 nucleotides are TGTGCCAGCAGCTCCACAGGGGGACCGCGCGAGCAGTACTTC. Its translation: CASSSTGGPREQYF.

The chain links TRBV14 to TRBJ2-7, with D hard to call. The length of the CDR3 is 14 residues. The V gene lost 5 bases and the J gene lost 2 bases, with 13 bases spanning the gap. Germline V gene lookup returns CDR1 SGHDN and CDR2 FVKESK. The CDR3: CASSLGRNTYEQYF. As DNA, the CDR3 is TGTGCCAGCAGCTTGGGCAGGAACACCTACGAGCAGTACTTC.

This clonotype was seen many times. CDR3 DNA: TGTGCCAGCAGCGTGGGACAGGGGTTCGGAGAGACCCAGTACTTC. Encoded protein: CASSVGQGFGETQYF. The rearrangement uses TRBV5-4 and TRBJ2-5, with 10 bases aligning to TRBD1. Trimming at V came to 4 bases and at J to 4 bases, leaving 7 bases not matched to a gene. Looked up from germline, CDR1 is SGHNT and CDR2 is YYREEE (reference sequence). This CDR3 contains 15 residues.

DNA for the CDR3: TGTGCCAGCAGCTTTCTGGGGATGAACACTGAAGCTTTCTTT. This translates into CASSFLGMNTEAFF. The chain links TRBV7-2 to TRBJ1-1, with D unresolved. The V gene lost 3 bases and the J gene lost 0 bases, with 8 bases spanning the gap. The CDR3 extends over 14 amino acids. Germline assignment: CDR1 SGHTA and CDR2 FQGNSA.

On this clonotype: Possible read error: a much larger clone is one base away. The chain is built from TRBV12-5 and TRBJ2-3, with TRBD2 matching over 9 bases. The CDR3 sequence is 13 residues long. With 9 bases clipped from V and 2 bases from J, the junction kept 3 bases outside the gene matches. CDR1 and CDR2 (germline): LGHNT, FRNRAP. Here the CDR3 DNA reads TGTGCTAGCCAGCGGGGGGCCACAGATACGCAGTATTTT. Translated: CASQRGATDTQYF.

This clonotype was counted once. One end of the junction does not line up with germline, which may come from a read error. This chain uses TRBV5-5 with TRBJ2-7, with 7 bases lining up with TRBD1. This CDR3 has 11 amino acids. Per the germline V gene, CDR1 is SGHKS and CDR2 is YYEKEE (reference sequence). Written as DNA, the CDR3 is TGTGCCAGCAGCAGATACCGGGACAGTTCCTTC. Amino acids: CASSRYRDSSF.

The chain joins TRBV9 to TRBJ1-6; 7 bases map to TRBD1. Per the germline V gene, CDR1 is SGDLS and CDR2 is YYNGEE. V lost 2 bases and J lost 13; bases outside the gene matches: 9. The CDR3 consists of 14 residues. CDR3 sequence reads: CASSVSGTETPLHF. DNA of the CDR3: TGTGCCAGCAGCGTGTCGGGGACAGAGACCCCCCTCCACTTT.

This clonotype has a count of ten or more. The chain couples TRBV10-3 to TRBJ1-4; 8 positions match TRBD1. The CDR3 consists of 14 residues. CDR1 and CDR2 from the germline V gene are ENHRY and SYGVKD. J gave up 5 bases and V 2 bases, and 1 base lay outside the gene matches. CDR3 protein: CAISEGQGNEKLFF. CDR3 DNA: TGTGCCATCAGTGAGGGACAGGGCAATGAAAAACTGTTTTTT.